The 20 T cell receptor beta chains given below trace back to one sample, sequenced in a study of tumor-infiltrating lymphocytes in primary liver carcinoma. With a constant-region primer, TCR beta cDNA was made from 450 to 650 ng of total RNA. Three nested multiplex PCR rounds, a slightly modified ARM-PCR method, built the TCR beta libraries. Two initial PCR rounds of roughly 10 cycles each paired TRBV1-TRBV30 forward primers with a C-beta reverse primer. TCRdb re-analysed the multiplex PCR reads in MiXCR, keeping a single row per CDR3 protein. The sample has 300,000 to 350,000 distinct CDR3 sequences, about 50% seen once. The study extracted blood RNA from unsorted whole blood and also extracted germline DNA. The source material was peripheral blood. The source of these receptors is a woman aged 25 to 39 with primary liver carcinoma and hepatitis B virus infection.

The J gene is TRBJ2-1, the V gene TRBV5-6; TRBD2 matches 8 bases. Germline trimming cut 0 bases from V and 5 bases from J; bases unmatched to any gene: 10. CDR3 length: 17 residues. The germline V gene has CDR1 SGHDT and CDR2 YYEEEE. DNA for the CDR3: TGTGCCAGCAGCTTGGTTGTCGTAACGGGAGGGGACAATGAGCAGTTCTTC. Its translation: CASSLVVVTGGDNEQFF. Together with reference TRBV5-6 and TRBJ2-1, the CDR3 gives the full variable domain: DAGVTQSPTHLIKTRGQQVTLRCSPKSGHDTVSWYQQALGQGPQFIFQYYEEEERQRGNFPDRFSGHQFPNYSSELNVNALLLGDSALYLCASSLVVVTGGDNEQFFGPGTRLTVL.

The chain employs TRBV4-1 and TRBJ2-4; a weak D match, TRBD1 (6 bases). V was pared by 4 bases and J by 0 bases, with 19 bases between. Germline V CDR1 and CDR2: MGHRA, YSYEKL. The CDR3 contains 18 residues. The CDR3 reads CASSPGPQGKIAKNIQYF. The CDR3 DNA follows: TGCGCCAGCAGCCCAGGTCCCCAGGGGAAAATAGCCAAAAACATTCAGTACTTC.

This clonotype has just a few counts. The chain carries TRBV6-5 and TRBJ1-6, with TRBD1 matching 8 bases. V lost 2 bases to trimming and J lost 8 bases; unmatched junction nucleotides: 8. The CDR3 extends over 16 amino acids. CDR1 is MNHEY, CDR2 SVGAGI, per germline. For the CDR3, the DNA is TGTGCCAGCAGTTACCGGGTGGCAGGGGGCGATTCACCCCTCCACTTT. Translated: CASSYRVAGGDSPLHF.

V gene TRBV29-1 combines with J gene TRBJ2-1, with TRBD2 matching over 8 bases. Per the germline V gene, CDR1 is SQVTM and CDR2 is ANQGSEA. The V and J ends lost 3 bases and 12 bases, in that order; junction bases with no gene match: 10. The CDR3 is made up of 13 amino acids. CDR3 protein: CSVEAGGIDGQFF. For the CDR3, the DNA is TGCAGCGTTGAGGCGGGAGGAATAGATGGGCAGTTCTTC.

Turning to this clonotype: Just one base apart from a much larger clone, this may be a read error. The V gene is TRBV6-2 or TRBV6-3, the J gene TRBJ2-1, with 7 bases identical to TRBD2. This CDR3 is built from 14 residues. Germline V gene lookup returns CDR1 MNHEY and CDR2 SVGEGT. CDR3 DNA: TGTGCCAGCAGTTTCAACGGGGGGAGCAATGAGCAGTCCTTC. Its protein product is CASSFNGGSNEQSF.

This chain links TRBV12-3 or TRBV12-4 with TRBJ2-1; 7 nucleotides align to TRBD2. Losses at the gene ends were 8 bases for V and 1 base for J; bases not matched to a gene: 11. CDR3 length: 16 residues. The CDR3 coding sequence is TGTGCCAGCGGGGCCCTGGCGGGAGATTCCTACAATGAGCAGTTCTTC. Translating it yields CASGALAGDSYNEQFF.

This clonotype was seen at least ten times. The gene calls are TRBV4-3 and TRBJ1-2; TRBD1 matches at 7 bases. Germline V gene lookup returns CDR1 LGHNA and CDR2 YSLEER. With 0 bases clipped from V and 2 bases from J, the junction kept 6 bases outside the gene matches. CDR3 size: 16 residues. Here the CDR3 DNA reads TGCGCCAGCAGCCAAGAACCGACAGGGACCAACTATGGCTACACCTTC. Translated, it gives CASSQEPTGTNYGYTF.

This chain links TRBV5-4 with TRBJ2-5; 7 bases align to TRBD2. This CDR3 has 14 amino acids. With 0 bases clipped from V and 3 bases from J, the junction kept 2 bases outside the gene matches. Germline V CDR1 and CDR2: SGHNT, YYREEE (reference sequence). This chain's CDR3 is CASSLAGRKETQYF. CDR3 bases: TGTGCCAGCAGCTTGGCCGGGAGGAAAGAGACCCAGTACTTC.

The chain joins TRBV9 to TRBJ1-5, with D tentatively TRBD1 (5 bases). Trimming left V 0 bases short and J 4 bases short, with 8 bases between. The CDR3 extends over 14 amino acids. Germline V gene data show CDR1 as SGDLS and CDR2 as YYNGEE. CDR3 coding DNA: TGTGCCAGCAGCGTAGAAGGGGAGAATCAGCCCCAGCATTTT. Translated: CASSVEGENQPQHF.

In this sample, this clonotype turned up many times. The chain recombines TRBV6-2 or TRBV6-3 with TRBJ2-7, with 7 bases that match TRBD1. The CDR3 length is 15 residues. V shed 4 bases and J 2 bases; nucleotides not matched to a gene: 8. Germline V gene lookup returns CDR1 MNHEY and CDR2 SVGEGT. DNA for the CDR3: TGTGCCAGCAGTTGGGGTCGACAGGGTACCTACGAGCAGTACTTC. It specifies CASSWGRQGTYEQYF.

The V gene is TRBV6-2 or TRBV6-3, the J gene TRBJ2-3; unclear D gene. Deletions cut 6 bases from V and 5 bases from J, with 15 bases between. CDR1 MNHEY and CDR2 SVGEGT come from the germline V gene. The length of the CDR3 is 14 residues. In DNA, the CDR3 is TGTGCCAGCAGACCTGCATTAGTGGGAGATACGCAGTATTTT. Translated, it gives CASRPALVGDTQYF.

For this clonotype: Sequence at one end of the junction differs from germline and may be a read error. V usage is TRBV5-6 and J usage is TRBJ2-3; 9 nucleotides agree with TRBD1. The CDR3 runs to 17 residues. CDR1 is SGHDT and CDR2 is YYEEEE in the germline V gene. CDR3 sequence: CASSLPGTGFSTDTQNF. The CDR3 coding sequence is TGTGCCAGCAGCTTGCCCGGGACAGGGTTTAGCACAGATACGCAGAATTTT.

The chain couples TRBV25-1 to TRBJ2-7; tentatively, D is TRBD1 (6 bases). V dropped 1 base and J dropped 1 base, with 11 bases sitting between them. The CDR3 loop spans 15 amino acids. Germline loops: CDR1 MGHDK, CDR2 SYGVNS. The CDR3 sequence: CASSESVTGSYEQYF. The CDR3, as DNA: TGTGCCAGCAGTGAATCGGTTACAGGGTCCTACGAGCAGTACTTC.

Remarks on this clonotype: The germline gene is not matched at one end of the junction; a read error may be the cause. This CDR3 is CASSIGVARVYNEQLF. The DNA of the CDR3 is TGTGCCAGCAGTATAGGGGTCGCCCGGGTCTACAATGAGCAGCTCTTC. The V and J genes are TRBV11-2 and TRBJ2-1, with a tentative D call TRBD1 (5 bases). Germline V gene lookup returns CDR1 SGHAT and CDR2 FQNNGV. The CDR3 extends over 16 amino acids.

This clonotype was recorded at least ten times. The rearrangement links TRBV11-1 to TRBJ2-7, with a weak D call TRBD1 (5 bases). The CDR3 sequence is 15 residues long. V gave up 1 base and J gave up 3 bases, with 13 bases separating them. The germline CDR1 and CDR2 sequences are SGHAT and FQDESV (reference sequence). The CDR3 DNA is TGTGCCAGCAGCTTAGGGGCGGACATAGACTACGAGCAGTACTTC. Protein: CASSLGADIDYEQYF. Looking up the rest from reference TRBV11-1 and TRBJ2-7 gives the full variable domain: EAEVAQSPRYKITEKSQAVAFWCDPISGHATLYWYRQILGQGPELLVQFQDESVVDDSQLPKDRFSAERLKGVDSTLKIQPAELGDSAMYLCASSLGADIDYEQYFGPGTRLTVT.

On this clonotype itself: The CDR3 does not close with the conserved phenylalanine or tryptophan, likely indicating a read error. This chain joins TRBV6-6 and TRBJ2-7; 7 positions agree with TRBD2. V shed 6 bases and J 0 bases; nucleotides not matched to a gene: 5. The length of the CDR3 is 14 residues. Per the germline V gene, CDR1 is MNHNY and CDR2 is SVGAGI (reference sequence). CDR3 amino acids: CASRRLADSYEQYY. DNA of the CDR3: TGTGCCAGCAGAAGACTAGCAGACTCCTACGAGCAGTACTAC.

This clonotype has a count of ten or more. The chain couples TRBV12-3 or TRBV12-4 to TRBJ1-6; tentative D call: TRBD1 (5 bases). V was clipped by 2 bases and J by 4 bases, with 9 bases between them. The CDR3 consists of 15 residues. The CDR3 spells CASSLRDLYNSPLHF. The CDR3 coding sequence is TGTGCCAGCAGTTTAAGGGACCTTTATAATTCACCCCTCCACTTT.

Remarks on this clonotype: A much larger clone is a single base away; this may be a read error. V and J are TRBV6-2 or TRBV6-3 and TRBJ2-7; possible D gene TRBD2, 5 bases. Germline CDR1 and CDR2: MNHEY and SVGEGT. The CDR3 has 16 residues. The CDR3 sequence: CASSYGRGYPSYERYF. CDR3 coding DNA: TGTGCCAGCAGTTACGGGAGAGGCTATCCATCCTACGAGCGGTACTTC.

For this clonotype: Here the CDR3 omits its conserved ending phenylalanine or tryptophan, so a read error is the likely source. The chain employs TRBV12-3 or TRBV12-4 and TRBJ2-5; D not certain. The V and J ends lost 5 bases and 3 bases respectively, with 4 bases between them. The CDR3 spans 11 residues. CDR3: CASSPKETQYP. In DNA form, the CDR3 reads TGTGCCAGCAGTCCTAAAGAGACCCAGTACCCC.

The chain joins TRBV11-3 to TRBJ2-5; D possibly corresponds to TRBD1 (6 bases). V shed 7 bases and J shed 5 bases, with 20 bases lying between them. This CDR3 region has 15 residues. Germline CDR1 reads SGHNT; CDR2 reads YENEEA. The CDR3 region is CASTLGTLVVETQYF. As DNA, the CDR3 is TGTGCCAGCACCTTGGGGACACTGGTGGTGGAGACCCAGTACTTC.